This TCR beta chain was sequenced in a study of blood T cell repertoires in COVID-19 (dated by TCRdb to 2020 to 2021). Regarding the research as a whole: Collaborator samples came from the United States, Italy and Spain and covered acute and convalescent phases of COVID-19. A de-identified subject ID, COVID-19 status, age in years and sex were almost always included in the sample metadata. The samples were drawn from the first 160 participants of the ongoing ImmuneRACE study and from more than 1,000 subjects provided by 6 global collaborators. Where available, HLA class I and class II types were taken from metadata supplied by the sample provider and were not determined by assay-based typing. The repertoires were released in a freely available public database intended as a resource for research on the immune response to SARS-CoV-2. The material from the prospective study consisted of cDNA or gDNA derived from T cells, B-cell-depleted T cells, or PBMCs. The dataset comprised deeply sampled blood TCRbeta repertoires from subjects exposed to, actively infected with, or recovered from COVID-19.

V is cut by 1 base and J by 2 bases, and the space between the germline ends is 12 bases. From the cysteine up to the valine, the CDR3 has a length of 15 residues. Only the CDR3 DNA is retained, 45 bases long and in frame from the first base. From a lookup of the germline V gene (reference sequence), CDR1 and CDR2 are LNHDA and SQIVND. The immunoSEQ Assay, a bias-controlled multiplex PCR, was used to amplify TCRbeta CDR3 regions from genomic DNA. Processing in the source paper ran as follows. The number of nucleated cells in each sample was estimated by amplification of reference gene primers within the assay. To quantify the absolute abundance of each unique TCRbeta CDR3 rearrangement, sequence reads were collapsed and filtered. For each sample, productive Simpson clonality was calculated as the square root of Simpson's diversity index across productive rearrangements. TCRdb provides this immuneACCESS table in a form limited to in-frame rearrangements. Some clones are lacking; in checked studies, under half of them reflect an unresolved V gene, and why the rest are absent is not known. The V and J calls and clone size come from that table; D and trimming were worked out from the DNA. The table for this sample lists about 120,000 clones; more than 90% of them were counted only once. The top ten clonotypes cover over 3.5% of the sample.

Overall results and qualifications from the work: Clinical and demographic metadata were provided uncurated, with the amount varying by source and participant.

About this clone itself: It lacks a known antigen. Per-nucleotide qualities are absent, and no much larger clonotype sits a single base away.

Each collaborating institution followed its own protocols to collect whole blood in K2EDTA tubes. For TCRbeta analysis, collaborators shipped samples in one of three forms: frozen whole blood, isolated PBMCs, or DNA extracted from either of those sample types. The source of this sequence is a man in his forties or fifties with active COVID-19. The chain was built from TRBV19 and TRBJ2-7, and the D gene may be TRBD1, 5 bases matching. Sequencing was carried out using peripheral blood. At the DNA level, the sequence is TGTGCCAGTAGTATAGGCCAGGGTTTCGCCTACGAGCAGTACGTC. Translated, it reads CASSIGQGFAYEQYV.